This entry lists 14 T cell receptor beta chains sequenced from one sample in a study of glioma-infiltrating T cells after dendritic cell vaccination. The assay was immunoSEQ multiplex PCR, and TCRdb's table has in-frame clones only and misses some. The data contain about 50,000 clones, about 84% of them singletons. As to time point: after dendritic cell vaccination, including at tumor progression/relapse. Sequencing used blood, obtained after dendritic cell vaccination. The receptor set was obtained from a human donor with glioblastoma.

This clone was observed a handful of times. The V and J genes are TRBV27 and TRBJ2-4, with TRBD1 as a possible D gene (5 bases). Germline lookup yields CDR1 MNHEY and CDR2 SMNVEV (reference sequence). This CDR3 has 15 amino acids. With 5 bases removed from V and 0 bases from J, the gap between germline ends came to 11 bases. CDR3 amino acids: CASSQGLLAKNIQYF. In nucleotides, the CDR3 is TGTGCCAGCAGTCAGGGTCTCCTAGCCAAAAACATTCAGTACTTC.

The gene calls are TRBV18 and TRBJ2-1, with a possible D match to TRBD2 (5 bases). Trimming stripped 1 base from V and 7 bases from J, with 11 bases between. The CDR3 extends over 14 amino acids. Germline CDR1 KGHSH, CDR2 LQKENI. The CDR3 reads CASSPLSRGNEQFF. The CDR3 DNA reads as TGTGCCAGCTCACCACTGTCCCGCGGGAATGAGCAGTTCTTC.

The chain employs TRBV4-2 and TRBJ2-1, with TRBD1 identical over 7 bases. The CDR3 is made up of 15 amino acids. CDR1 LGHNA and CDR2 YNFKEQ come from the germline V gene. Unmatched junction bases numbered 4, after V lost 0 bases and J lost 5 bases. The CDR3 region is CASSQERGRHNEQFF. The DNA of the CDR3 is TGTGCCAGCAGCCAAGAAAGGGGGCGGCACAATGAGCAGTTCTTC.

This chain connects TRBV30 to TRBJ1-6; D unresolved. The V gene lost 4 bases and the J gene lost 0 bases, with 10 bases spanning the gap. This CDR3 is built from 15 residues. Germline CDR1 is GTSNPN and CDR2 is SVGIG (reference sequence). The CDR3 DNA is TGTGCCTGGACCCCAGGCATCTCCTATAATTCACCCCTCCACTTT. It specifies CAWTPGISYNSPLHF.

This clone was observed a single time. The chain links TRBV7-2 to TRBJ1-4; no reliable D call. The CDR3 spans 13 residues. V was pared by 1 base and J by 8 bases, with 8 bases between. Looked up from germline, CDR1 is SGHTA and CDR2 is FQGNSA. CDR3 amino acids: CASSLGKQEKLFF. CDR3 bases: TGTGCCAGCAGCTTAGGTAAACAGGAAAAACTGTTTTTT.

This clone has just a few counts. Here the CDR3 reads CASRPGTVNYGYTF. The DNA for the CDR3 is TGTGCCAGCAGACCCGGGACAGTTAACTATGGCTACACCTTC. The rearrangement links TRBV6-5 to TRBJ1-2, with 7 positions matching TRBD1. This CDR3 is built from 14 residues. CDR1 is MNHEY, CDR2 SVGAGI, per germline. Trimming removed 6 bases from V and 1 base from J; junction bases left unmatched: 5.

This sequence joins TRBV6-6 and TRBJ2-7; 11 bases match TRBD2. Germline trimming cut 6 bases from V and 6 bases from J; bases unmatched to any gene: 13. CDR3 length equals 16 residues. In germline, CDR1 is MNHNY, CDR2 SVGAGI (reference sequence). CDR3 in DNA: TGTGCCAGCAGCAATCTGGGACTAGCGGATGACTCCGAGCAGTACTTC. Translated: CASSNLGLADDSEQYF.

The J gene is TRBJ2-5, the V gene TRBV7-2; no firm D call. Trimming cost V 5 bases and J 2 bases, with 9 bases left between them. Per germline, CDR1 SGHTA and CDR2 FQGNSA. The CDR3 loop spans 13 amino acids. The CDR3, as DNA: TGTGCCAGCAGCCGAGAATTACAAGAGACCCAGTACTTC. This sequence encodes CASSRELQETQYF.

The genes are TRBV15 and TRBJ1-5; D is unresolved. This CDR3 spans 13 amino acids. The germline CDR1 and CDR2 sequences are LNHNV and YYDKDF (reference sequence). Trimming removed 8 bases from V and 3 bases from J, with 11 bases in between. The CDR3 DNA is TGTGCCACCCACGGGAGGGTCAATCAGCCCCAGCATTTT. Residues: CATHGRVNQPQHF. Full variable domain (remainder filled in from reference TRBV15 and TRBJ1-5): DAMVIQNPRYQVTQFGKPVTLSCSQTLNHNVMYWYQQKSSQAPKLLFHYYDKDFNNEADTPDNFQSRRPNTSFCFLDIRSPGLGDTAMYLCATHGRVNQPQHFGDGTRLSIL.

CDR3 protein: CASRIRQGEVTEAFF. CDR3 in DNA: TGTGCCAGCAGGATTCGACAGGGGGAGGTGACTGAAGCTTTCTTT. V and J are TRBV2 and TRBJ1-1, with 9 bases that match TRBD1. Per the germline V gene, CDR1 is SNHLY and CDR2 is FYNNEI. V shed 6 bases, J shed 5 bases, and the junction held 10 bases outside the gene matches. The CDR3 has 15 amino acids. Full variable domain (outside the CDR3, taken from reference TRBV2 and TRBJ1-1): EPEVTQTPSHQVTQMGQEVILRCVPISNHLYFYWYRQILGQKVEFLVSFYNNEISEKSEIFDDQFSVERPDGSNFTLKIRSTKLEDSAMYFCASRIRQGEVTEAFFGQGTRLTVV.

The CDR3 nucleotides are TGTGCCACCTCGATTTATCGCACGGGGTTAACTAATGAAAAACTGTTTTTT. Its translation: CATSIYRTGLTNEKLFF. The rearrangement joins TRBV2 to TRBJ1-4, with no clear D. Germline lookup yields CDR1 SNHLY and CDR2 FYNNEI. The CDR3 has 17 residues. V lost 10 bases and J 1 base, leaving 22 bases between the germline ends.

The chain employs TRBV20-1 and TRBJ2-3; D gene ambiguous. Trimming removed 7 bases from V and 9 bases from J, with 14 bases in between. Germline assignment: CDR1 DFQATT and CDR2 SNEGSKA (reference sequence). The CDR3 is 11 amino acids. The CDR3 bases are TGCAGTGGAAAAAGTGCCTACACGCAGTATTTT. This encodes CSGKSAYTQYF.

This chain uses TRBV7-9 with TRBJ2-1; 11 bases align to TRBD1. The V gene end was trimmed by 4 bases and the J gene end by 7 bases; junction bases not matched to a gene: 6. The CDR3 extends over 15 amino acids. The germline V gene has CDR1 SEHNR and CDR2 FQNEAQ (reference sequence). DNA for the CDR3: TGTGCCAGCAGCTCAACCGGGACAGGGGGGAATGAGCAGTTCTTC. It encodes CASSSTGTGGNEQFF.

This clone turned up a few times. V usage is TRBV5-6 and J usage is TRBJ2-7, with D possibly being TRBD1 (5 bases). CDR3 length: 14 amino acids. Germline V gene sequence: CDR1 SGHDT, CDR2 YYEEEE. V gave up 4 bases and J gave up 5 bases, with 16 bases separating them. As DNA, the CDR3 is TGTGCCAGCAGCGTGCGAACTCCCAGGGACGAGCAGTACTTC. The encoded protein is CASSVRTPRDEQYF.